The source of this TCR beta chain is a study of tumor T cells in aggressive B-cell lymphoma. This table comes from immunoSEQ multiplex PCR, and its TCRdb copy is limited to in-frame clones, with some not included. The sample includes thousands of clones, around 94% of them seen just once. Germline lookup yields CDR1 LNHDA and CDR2 SQIVND (reference sequence). V was clipped by 6 bases and J by 5 bases; unmatched bases: 9. This CDR3 region has 15 residues. The source material was tumor tissue. The clonotype was recovered from an adult with diffuse large B cell lymphoma. The rearrangement links TRBV19 to TRBJ2-5; 10 nucleotides agree with TRBD1. The DNA for the CDR3 is TGTGCCAGTAGAACCGGGACAGGGGCGTATGAGACCCAGTACTTC. Its protein is CASRTGTGAYETQYF.